The next 21 T cell receptor beta chains were all read from a single sample in a study of T cell changes during pregnancy in multiple sclerosis. Only in-frame clones appear in the TCRdb table, and some are missing; sequencing was by immunoSEQ multiplex PCR. The sample has roughly 48,000 clones; roughly 88% are singletons. This specimen was CD4+ T cells from peripheral blood mononuclear cells, taken in the second trimester of pregnancy. Every receptor here comes from a female donor with multiple sclerosis, enrolled in a pregnancy study.

This clone was counted a few times. V gene TRBV7-2 combines with J gene TRBJ2-2; D uncertain. From germline, CDR1 is SGHTA and CDR2 FQGNSA. CDR3 size: 13 residues. Trimming removed 5 bases from V and 6 bases from J, with 10 bases in between. The CDR3 DNA sequence: TGTGCCAGCAGCCCGATTAGATCCGGGGAGCTGTTTTTT. As protein: CASSPIRSGELFF.

V gene TRBV7-9 combines with J gene TRBJ2-7, with 13 positions matching TRBD2. CDR3 size: 15 residues. Per germline, CDR1 SEHNR and CDR2 FQNEAQ (reference sequence). V trimming: 3 bases; J trimming: 2 bases; junction bases outside the gene matches: 1. The CDR3 here is CASSFGTSGTYEQYF. The DNA of the CDR3 is TGTGCCAGCAGCTTTGGGACTAGCGGGACCTACGAGCAGTACTTC.

The chain employs TRBV6-5 and TRBJ2-7; 8 positions agree with TRBD2. V lost 5 bases and J lost 3; bases outside the gene matches: 3. CDR3 length: 13 residues. Germline CDR1 MNHEY, CDR2 SVGAGI. CDR3 region: CASSKSGSYEQYF. The CDR3 DNA follows: TGTGCCAGCAGTAAAAGCGGGAGCTACGAGCAGTACTTC.

This sequence joins TRBV2 and TRBJ1-4; D not resolved. The ends were cut back, 6 bases at V and 0 bases at J, with 11 bases in the middle. CDR3 length: 15 residues. Looked up from germline, CDR1 is SNHLY and CDR2 is FYNNEI. CDR3 loop: CASSLSPATNEKLFF. CDR3 coding DNA: TGTGCCAGCAGCCTATCGCCGGCAACTAATGAAAAACTGTTTTTT.

The DNA of the CDR3 is TGTGCCAGCAGTTGGGTCGGGAGGGCTGGCAATGAGCAGTTCTTC. This codes for CASSWVGRAGNEQFF. This sequence joins TRBV28 and TRBJ2-1; 8 bases agree with TRBD2. The V gene end was trimmed by 4 bases and the J gene end by 6 bases; junction bases not matched to a gene: 8. Looked up from germline, CDR1 is MDHEN and CDR2 is SYDVKM. CDR3 length: 15 amino acids.

The chain recombines TRBV7-9 with TRBJ1-2, with TRBD1 matching over 7 bases. The CDR3 runs 13 residues. V lost 4 bases, J lost 6 bases, and 5 bases stayed unmatched. Looked up from germline, CDR1 is SEHNR and CDR2 is FQNEAQ (reference sequence). CDR3 sequence (DNA): TGTGCCAGCAGCTGGAACAGGGGAGATGGCTACACCTTC. Protein sequence: CASSWNRGDGYTF.

This sequence joins TRBV28 and TRBJ2-1, with 16 bases identical to TRBD2. From germline, CDR1 is MDHEN and CDR2 SYDVKM. This CDR3 has 19 residues. Germline trimming cut 7 bases from V and 12 bases from J; bases unmatched to any gene: 21. CDR3 sequence (DNA): TGTGCCAGCACCCCCCGGTTCCTCGGGACTAGCGGGAGGGCCCTCGGGCAGTTCTTC. Its protein product is CASTPRFLGTSGRALGQFF.

The chain joins TRBV19 to TRBJ2-1, with 8 bases matching TRBD1. V lost 8 bases, J lost 2 bases, and 5 bases stayed unmatched. CDR3 length equals 14 residues. Germline loops: CDR1 LNHDA, CDR2 SQIVND (reference sequence). CDR3 amino acids: CASYGQGTYNEQFF. CDR3 bases: TGTGCCAGTTATGGACAGGGTACCTACAATGAGCAGTTCTTC.

The rearrangement uses TRBV7-8 and TRBJ1-4; 9 nucleotides agree with TRBD1. Germline V gene sequence: CDR1 SGHVS, CDR2 FQNEAQ. This CDR3 has 17 residues. V shed 1 base, J shed 2 bases, and the junction held 5 bases outside the gene matches. Here the CDR3 reads CASSLVGGQGTNEKLFF. The CDR3 DNA sequence: TGTGCCAGCAGCTTAGTAGGGGGACAGGGCACTAATGAAAAACTGTTTTTT.

V gene TRBV27 combines with J gene TRBJ2-2, with 9 bases fitting TRBD2. The CDR3 totals 23 residues. The V and J ends lost 0 bases and 4 bases, in that order; junction bases with no gene match: 24. Germline CDR1 MNHEY, CDR2 SMNVEV (reference sequence). Here the CDR3 DNA reads TGTGCCAGCAGTTTATCCTTTCGGGGTCGGCTAGCGGGACGCGAATGGGGCACCGGGGAGCTGTTTTTT. Amino acids: CASSLSFRGRLAGREWGTGELFF.

The genes are TRBV18 and TRBJ1-2, with a tentative D call TRBD1 (6 bases). V lost 2 bases to trimming and J lost 0 bases, with 13 bases between them. Germline V lookup: CDR1 KGHSH, CDR2 LQKENI. This CDR3 has 16 amino acids. CDR3 amino acids: CASSPTTGLANYGYTF. CDR3 DNA: TGTGCCAGCTCACCAACCACAGGGCTTGCTAACTATGGCTACACCTTC.

The sample holds one count of this clone. The rearrangement joins TRBV6-1 to TRBJ2-5, with TRBD2 as a possible D gene (7 bases). Germline assignment: CDR1 MNHNS and CDR2 SASEGT. The CDR3 length is 11 residues. V was cut by 8 bases and J by 5 bases, with 9 bases left in between. The CDR3 spells CASGRGETQYF. DNA for the CDR3: TGTGCCAGCGGGAGGGGGGAGACCCAGTACTTC.

This clone was seen once. This sequence joins TRBV7-9 and TRBJ1-5, with TRBD1 matching over 7 bases. Losses at the gene ends were 5 bases for V and 4 bases for J; bases not matched to a gene: 5. CDR1 and CDR2 (germline): SEHNR, FQNEAQ (reference sequence). The CDR3 length is 14 residues. The CDR3 loop is CASSLDRDNQPQHF. As DNA, the CDR3 is TGTGCCAGCAGCCTAGACAGGGATAATCAGCCCCAGCATTTT.

V usage is TRBV5-1 and J usage is TRBJ2-3; 9 bases are a match to TRBD1. The germline V gene has CDR1 SGHRS and CDR2 YFSETQ. J gave up 1 base and V 1 base, and 4 bases lay outside the gene matches. This CDR3 contains 16 residues. The CDR3 DNA sequence: TGCGCCAGCAGCTTGACAGGGGGCGCCGGCACAGATACGCAGTATTTT. Translated: CASSLTGGAGTDTQYF.

V usage is TRBV7-2 and J usage is TRBJ1-2, with D possibly TRBD1 on 5 matching bases. The CDR3 sequence is 16 residues long. V was cut by 0 bases and J by 3 bases, with 14 bases left in between. CDR1 and CDR2 (germline): SGHTA, FQGNSA. The CDR3, as DNA: TGTGCCAGCAGCTTAGCGCCCGGGGGACTTCACTATGGCTACACCTTC. Protein sequence: CASSLAPGGLHYGYTF.

The V gene is TRBV7-2, the J gene TRBJ2-1; no firm D call. Trimming stripped 2 bases from V and 10 bases from J, with 15 bases between. There are 14 residues in the CDR3. CDR1 is SGHTA and CDR2 is FQGNSA in the germline V gene. The CDR3 DNA follows: TGTGCCAGCAGCTTAAAATCGTCGGCGGAGGAGCAGTTCTTC. This sequence encodes CASSLKSSAEEQFF.

The CDR3 coding sequence is TGCGCCAGCAGCTTGGGACTAGCGGACAGCACAGATACGCAGTATTTT. It encodes CASSLGLADSTDTQYF. The rearrangement joins TRBV5-1 to TRBJ2-3, with 9 bases that match TRBD2. Germline V gives CDR1 SGHRS, CDR2 YFSETQ. J lost 0 bases, V lost 0 bases, and 2 bases had no gene match. The CDR3 spans 16 residues.

The rearrangement uses TRBV7-9 and TRBJ2-1; TRBD2 matches at 12 bases. V shed 5 bases and J 3 bases; nucleotides not matched to a gene: 8. The germline V gene encodes CDR1 SEHNR and CDR2 FQNEAQ (reference sequence). CDR3 length: 17 amino acids. The CDR3 DNA reads as TGTGCCAGCAGCACTGGGACTAGCGGGCTACTCTACAATGAGCAGTTCTTC. Translated: CASSTGTSGLLYNEQFF.

The table lists this clone with a few counts. This chain joins TRBV18 and TRBJ1-1; possible D gene TRBD1, 6 bases. This CDR3 has 14 residues. Per germline, CDR1 KGHSH and CDR2 LQKENI. V gave up 5 bases and J gave up 4 bases, with 14 bases separating them. DNA for the CDR3: TGTGCCAGCTCATCCTCAGGGGTCCTCACTGAAGCTTTCTTT. The encoded protein is CASSSSGVLTEAFF.

The rearrangement uses TRBV18 and TRBJ1-5, with D unclear. CDR1 is KGHSH, CDR2 LQKENI, per germline. The length of the CDR3 is 13 residues. Trimming took off 2 bases at V and 4 bases at J, with 6 bases between the two ends. This CDR3 is CASSPEENQPQHF. The CDR3 DNA follows: TGTGCCAGCTCACCAGAGGAAAATCAGCCCCAGCATTTT. Full variable domain (missing parts from reference TRBV18 and TRBJ1-5): NAGVMQNPRHLVRRRGQEARLRCSPMKGHSHVYWYRQLPEEGLKFMVYLQKENIIDESGMPKERFSAEFPKEGPSILRIQQVVRGDSAAYFCASSPEENQPQHFGDGTRLSIL.

The chain employs TRBV5-4 and TRBJ2-1; 7 nucleotides match TRBD1. J was trimmed by 3 bases and V by 2 bases; bases with no gene match: 5. The CDR3 loop spans 15 amino acids. Per the germline V gene, CDR1 is SGHNT and CDR2 is YYREEE (reference sequence). Here the CDR3 DNA reads TGTGCCAGCAGCTTAACAGGGGATATCTACAATGAGCAGTTCTTC. It yields the protein CASSLTGDIYNEQFF. The whole variable domain, filled in from reference TRBV5-4 and TRBJ2-1, reads ETGVTQSPTHLIKTRGQQVTLRCSSQSGHNTVSWYQQALGQGPQFIFQYYREEENGRGNFPPRFSGLQFPNYSSELNVNALELDDSALYLCASSLTGDIYNEQFFGPGTRLTVL.